Listed below are T cell receptor beta chains from one sample, sequenced in a study of molecular identifiers for immune sequencing clone quantification. A single record per CDR3 protein comes from TCRdb applying MiXCR to the PCR reads. The data show about 67,000 distinct CDR3 sequences, with 17% seen just once and roughly 1.5% held by the top ten. The sequenced sample was naive CD8+ T cells from blood, with Jurkat cell RNA spiked in. The source is a human donor in good health. Some libraries in this study had Jurkat cell RNA spiked in. Both conserved end residues are part of each CDR3. The order of the fields is clone size, D gene, J gene, V gene, CDR3 protein, CDR3 DNA. D genes are given only for firm matches. Some rows mark clone size as missing; the rest say once, few, many or name a class of expanded clone.

clone size: many; D gene: NA; J gene: TRBJ2-2; V gene: TRBV13; CDR3 protein: CASGHTGELFF; CDR3 DNA: TGTGCCTCTGGGCACACCGGGGAGCTGTTTTTT
clone size: many; D gene: TRBD2; J gene: TRBJ2-3; V gene: TRBV30; CDR3 protein: CAWSPSGGDTQYF; CDR3 DNA: TGTGCCTGGTCTCCCTCGGGAGGCGATACGCAGTATTTT
clone size: many; D gene: NA; J gene: TRBJ2-7; V gene: TRBV12-3/TRBV12-4; CDR3 protein: CASSLRLGEPGTYEQYF; CDR3 DNA: TGTGCCAGCAGTTTAAGGTTGGGGGAACCGGGAACCTACGAGCAGTACTTC
clone size: many; D gene: NA; J gene: TRBJ2-1; V gene: TRBV29-1; CDR3 protein: CSVGVSPNEQFF; CDR3 DNA: TGCAGCGTTGGAGTCTCCCCCAATGAGCAGTTCTTC
clone size: many; D gene: NA; J gene: TRBJ1-5; V gene: TRBV29-1; CDR3 protein: CSVSPGYNQPQHF; CDR3 DNA: TGCAGCGTCAGCCCGGGATACAATCAGCCCCAGCATTTT
clone size: many; D gene: NA; J gene: TRBJ2-2; V gene: TRBV9; CDR3 protein: CASSPWALNTGELFF; CDR3 DNA: TGTGCCAGCAGCCCGTGGGCTCTCAACACCGGGGAGCTGTTTTTT
clone size: many; D gene: TRBD2; J gene: TRBJ2-7; V gene: TRBV4-2; CDR3 protein: CASSQLTSDPTYEQYF; CDR3 DNA: TGTGCCAGCAGCCAACTGACTAGCGACCCAACCTACGAGCAGTACTTC
clone size: few; D gene: NA; J gene: TRBJ2-1; V gene: TRBV14; CDR3 protein: CASSQDPPDSPSYNEQFF; CDR3 DNA: TGTGCCAGCAGCCAAGATCCCCCAGATTCTCCCTCCTACAATGAGCAGTTCTTC
clone size: many; D gene: NA; J gene: TRBJ2-1; V gene: TRBV27; CDR3 protein: CASSGFPRNEQFF; CDR3 DNA: TGTGCCAGCAGTGGATTTCCGCGCAATGAGCAGTTCTTC
clone size: many; D gene: TRBD2; J gene: TRBJ2-3; V gene: TRBV29-1; CDR3 protein: CSVGETSGSSDTQYF; CDR3 DNA: TGCAGCGTTGGGGAGACTAGCGGGAGTTCAGATACGCAGTATTTT
clone size: many; D gene: TRBD2; J gene: TRBJ2-3; V gene: TRBV11-1; CDR3 protein: CASSTGTSGRALDTQYF; CDR3 DNA: TGTGCCAGCAGCACCGGGACTAGCGGGAGGGCCTTAGATACGCAGTATTTT
clone size: many; D gene: NA; J gene: TRBJ2-7; V gene: TRBV16; CDR3 protein: CASSQGGRLYEQYF; CDR3 DNA: TGTGCCAGCAGCCAAGGGGGGCGCCTCTACGAGCAGTACTTC
clone size: NA; D gene: TRBD1; J gene: TRBJ2-7; V gene: TRBV29-1; CDR3 protein: CGVRSDRAYERYF; CDR3 DNA: TGCGGCGTGAGGTCCGACAGGGCCTACGAGCGGTACTTC
clone size: NA; D gene: TRBD2; J gene: TRBJ2-7; V gene: TRBV7-3; CDR3 protein: CASSLNTGLAYEQYF; CDR3 DNA: TGTGCCAGCAGCTTGAACACGGGACTAGCCTACGAGCAGTACTTC
clone size: many; D gene: NA; J gene: TRBJ2-3; V gene: TRBV29-1; CDR3 protein: CSVDTDTQYF; CDR3 DNA: TGCAGCGTTGATACAGATACGCAGTATTTT
clone size: many; D gene: TRBD1; J gene: TRBJ1-1; V gene: TRBV5-5; CDR3 protein: CASSLVDRGVTEAFF; CDR3 DNA: TGTGCCAGCAGCTTGGTGGACAGGGGCGTCACTGAAGCTTTCTTT